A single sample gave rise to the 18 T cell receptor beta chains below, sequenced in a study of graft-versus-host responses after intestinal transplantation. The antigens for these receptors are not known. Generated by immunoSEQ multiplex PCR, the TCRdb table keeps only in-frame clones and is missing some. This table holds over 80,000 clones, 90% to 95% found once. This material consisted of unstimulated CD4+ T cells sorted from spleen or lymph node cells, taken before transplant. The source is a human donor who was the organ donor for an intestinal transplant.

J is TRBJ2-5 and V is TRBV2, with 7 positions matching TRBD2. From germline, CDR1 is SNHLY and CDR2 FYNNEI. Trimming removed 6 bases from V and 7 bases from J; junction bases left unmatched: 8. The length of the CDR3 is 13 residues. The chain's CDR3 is CASRTGGVVTQYF. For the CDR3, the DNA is TGTGCCAGCAGAACGGGGGGAGTGGTGACCCAGTACTTC.

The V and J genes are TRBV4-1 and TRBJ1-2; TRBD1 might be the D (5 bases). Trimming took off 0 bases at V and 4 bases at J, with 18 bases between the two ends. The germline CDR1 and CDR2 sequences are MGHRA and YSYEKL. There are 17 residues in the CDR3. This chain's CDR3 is CASSQDFPGGATYGYTF. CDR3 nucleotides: TGCGCCAGCAGCCAAGATTTCCCGGGCGGGGCCACCTATGGCTACACCTTC.

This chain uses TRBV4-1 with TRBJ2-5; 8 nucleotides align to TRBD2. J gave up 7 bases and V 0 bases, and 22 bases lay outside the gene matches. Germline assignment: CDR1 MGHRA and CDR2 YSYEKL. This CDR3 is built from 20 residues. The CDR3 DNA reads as TGCGCCAGCAGCCAAGATTTCGACTCGCCGGGACTAGGGGAATTTTGGACCCAGTACTTC. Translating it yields CASSQDFDSPGLGEFWTQYF.

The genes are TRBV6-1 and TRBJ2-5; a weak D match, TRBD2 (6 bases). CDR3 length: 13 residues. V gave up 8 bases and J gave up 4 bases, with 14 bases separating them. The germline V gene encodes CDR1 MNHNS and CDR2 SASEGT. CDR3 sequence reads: CASGWLRGETQYF. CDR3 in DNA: TGTGCCAGCGGATGGCTGCGGGGAGAGACCCAGTACTTC.

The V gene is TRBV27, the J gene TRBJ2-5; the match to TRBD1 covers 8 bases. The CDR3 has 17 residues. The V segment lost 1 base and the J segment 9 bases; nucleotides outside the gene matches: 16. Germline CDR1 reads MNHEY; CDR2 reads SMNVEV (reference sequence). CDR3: CASSLWLWGQDLASQYF. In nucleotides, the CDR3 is TGTGCCAGCAGTTTATGGCTGTGGGGACAGGACTTAGCGTCCCAGTACTTC.

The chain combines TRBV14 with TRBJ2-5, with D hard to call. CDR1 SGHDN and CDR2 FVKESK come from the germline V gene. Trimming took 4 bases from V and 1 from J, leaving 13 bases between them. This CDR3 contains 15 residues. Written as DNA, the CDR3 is TGTGCCAGCAGCCCCCAGCGTTCCACCCAAGAGACCCAGTACTTC. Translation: CASSPQRSTQETQYF.

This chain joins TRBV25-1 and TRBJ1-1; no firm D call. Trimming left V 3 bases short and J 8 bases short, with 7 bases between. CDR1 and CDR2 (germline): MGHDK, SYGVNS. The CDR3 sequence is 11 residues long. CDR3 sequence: CASSDRSEAFF. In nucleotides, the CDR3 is TGTGCCAGCAGTGACAGGTCCGAAGCTTTCTTT.

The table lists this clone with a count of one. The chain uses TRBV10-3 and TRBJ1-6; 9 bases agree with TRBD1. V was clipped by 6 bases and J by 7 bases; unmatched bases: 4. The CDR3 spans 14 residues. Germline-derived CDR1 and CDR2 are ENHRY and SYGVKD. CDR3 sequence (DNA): TGTGCCATCAGCGTAGGACAGGGGAATTCACCCCTCCACTTT. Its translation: CAISVGQGNSPLHF.

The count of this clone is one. The CDR3 spells CASSRLAGGRETQYF. The CDR3 coding sequence is TGTGCCAGCTCACGACTAGCGGGGGGGCGAGAGACCCAGTACTTC. The chain links TRBV6-5 to TRBJ2-5, with 14 bases that match TRBD2. After removal of 8 bases from V and 4 bases from J, the junction contained 6 bases not matched to a gene. The CDR3 is 15 amino acids. From germline, CDR1 is MNHEY and CDR2 SVGAGI.

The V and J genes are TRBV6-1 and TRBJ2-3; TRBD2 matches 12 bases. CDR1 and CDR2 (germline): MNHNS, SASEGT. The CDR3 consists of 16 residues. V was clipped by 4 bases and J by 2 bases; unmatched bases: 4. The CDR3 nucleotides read TGTGCCAGCAGTGTCGGACTAGCGGGACTCACAGATACGCAGTATTTT. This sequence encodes CASSVGLAGLTDTQYF.

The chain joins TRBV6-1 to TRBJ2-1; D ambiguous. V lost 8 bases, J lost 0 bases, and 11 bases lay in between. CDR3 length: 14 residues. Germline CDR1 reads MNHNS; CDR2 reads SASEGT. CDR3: CASVLGSSYNEQFF. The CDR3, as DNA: TGTGCCAGCGTCCTGGGCAGCTCCTACAATGAGCAGTTCTTC.

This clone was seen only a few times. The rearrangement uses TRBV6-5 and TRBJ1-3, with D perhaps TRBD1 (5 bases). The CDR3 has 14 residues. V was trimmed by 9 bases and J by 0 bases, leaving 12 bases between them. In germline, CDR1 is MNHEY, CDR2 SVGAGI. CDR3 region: CASGTYSSGNTIYF. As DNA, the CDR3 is TGTGCCAGTGGGACTTACAGCTCTGGAAACACCATATATTTT.

The DNA for the CDR3 is TGTGCCAGCAGCTTCCGAACTAGGGACAATGAGCAGTTCTTC. Its translation is CASSFRTRDNEQFF. The rearrangement joins TRBV11-2 to TRBJ2-1; D is possibly TRBD2 (5 bases). This CDR3 has 14 residues. V was clipped by 3 bases and J by 5 bases, with 11 bases between them. Looked up from germline, CDR1 is SGHAT and CDR2 is FQNNGV.

CDR3 in DNA: TGTGCCAGCAGCTTAAGGGGAGGTAGCTATGGCTACACCTTC. Residues: CASSLRGGSYGYTF. The V call is TRBV27, the J call TRBJ1-2; possible D gene TRBD1, 5 bases. Looked up from germline, CDR1 is MNHEY and CDR2 is SMNVEV (reference sequence). CDR3 length: 14 residues. Trimming cost V 6 bases and J 4 bases, with 15 bases left between them.

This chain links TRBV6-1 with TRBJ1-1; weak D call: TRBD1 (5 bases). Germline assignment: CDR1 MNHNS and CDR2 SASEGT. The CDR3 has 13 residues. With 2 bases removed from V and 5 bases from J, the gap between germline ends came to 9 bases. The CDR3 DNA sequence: TGTGCCAGCAGTGAACGGAGGGGTACTGAAGCTTTCTTT. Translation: CASSERRGTEAFF.

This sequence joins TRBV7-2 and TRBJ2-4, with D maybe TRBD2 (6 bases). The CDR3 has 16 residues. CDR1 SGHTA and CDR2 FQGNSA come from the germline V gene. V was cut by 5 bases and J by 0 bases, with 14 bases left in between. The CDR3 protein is CASSPEVAVAKNIQYF. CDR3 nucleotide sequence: TGTGCCAGCAGCCCGGAGGTAGCGGTAGCCAAAAACATTCAGTACTTC.

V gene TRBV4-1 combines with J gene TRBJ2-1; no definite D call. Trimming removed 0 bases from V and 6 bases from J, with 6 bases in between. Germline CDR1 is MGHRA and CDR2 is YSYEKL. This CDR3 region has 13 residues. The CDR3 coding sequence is TGCGCCAGCAGCCAAGATGGGCGCAATGAGCAGTTCTTC. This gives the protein CASSQDGRNEQFF.

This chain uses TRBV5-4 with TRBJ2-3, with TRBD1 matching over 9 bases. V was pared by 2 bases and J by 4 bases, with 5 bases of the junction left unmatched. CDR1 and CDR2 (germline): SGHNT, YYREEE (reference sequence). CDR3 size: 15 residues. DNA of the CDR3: TGTGCCAGCAGCTTCGGGACAGGGTTTTCAGATACGCAGTATTTT. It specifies CASSFGTGFSDTQYF.